These T cell receptor beta chains were read from a single sample in a study of T cells in narcolepsy. Data came from immunoSEQ multiplex PCR; TCRdb stores just in-frame clones and leaves some out. The data contain 25,000 to 35,000 clones, about 85% of them singletons. The sequenced material came from CD45RA- memory CD4+ T cells from PBMCs. The receptor set was obtained from a human donor with narcolepsy. CDR3s include the opening cysteine and the closing phenylalanine or tryptophan. Fields, in order: V gene, J gene, clone size, D gene, CDR3 DNA, CDR3 protein. D genes are given only for firm matches. The size entry is marked missing in some rows and otherwise reads once, few, many or a size class.

v_gene: TRBV27
j_gene: TRBJ2-7
abundance: NA
d_gene: TRBD1
CDR3nt: TGTGCCAGCAGTTTACAGGGGGCGACGGCCTACGAGCAGTACTTC
CDR3aa: CASSLQGATAYEQYF

v_gene: TRBV27
j_gene: TRBJ1-3
abundance: few
d_gene: NA
CDR3nt: TGTGCCAGCAGACAGGGCAGCTCTGGAAACACCATATATTTT
CDR3aa: CASRQGSSGNTIYF

v_gene: TRBV30
j_gene: TRBJ1-6
abundance: NA
d_gene: NA
CDR3nt: TGTGCCTGGAGCTCCGATGCGGGCTCACCCCTCCACTTT
CDR3aa: CAWSSDAGSPLHF

v_gene: TRBV28
j_gene: TRBJ2-3
abundance: once
d_gene: TRBD2
CDR3nt: TGTGCCAGCACCCAGGGCGGCGGGGGAGTGGCAGATACGCAGTATTTT
CDR3aa: CASTQGGGGVADTQYF

v_gene: TRBV6-5
j_gene: TRBJ2-7
abundance: NA
d_gene: TRBD1
CDR3nt: TGTGCCAGCAGGAGGGGGCCTGACTACGAGCAGTACTTC
CDR3aa: CASRRGPDYEQYF

v_gene: TRBV5-1
j_gene: TRBJ1-4
abundance: NA
d_gene: TRBD1
CDR3nt: TGCGCCAGCAGCCCAGGGACAGGGTTGAATGAAAAACTGTTTTTT
CDR3aa: CASSPGTGLNEKLFF

v_gene: TRBV29-1
j_gene: TRBJ2-7
abundance: NA
d_gene: NA
CDR3nt: TGCAGCGTTGATACAGGCTCAGACGAGCAGTACTTC
CDR3aa: CSVDTGSDEQYF

v_gene: TRBV5-1
j_gene: TRBJ2-3
abundance: NA
d_gene: NA
CDR3nt: TGCGCCAGCAGCTTGACGGGCTCGGAGGTAGCGCAGTATTTT
CDR3aa: CASSLTGSEVAQYF

v_gene: TRBV11-3
j_gene: TRBJ1-1
abundance: few
d_gene: TRBD1
CDR3nt: TGTGCCAGTAGGACAGGGGGTCTCACTGAAGCTTTCTTT
CDR3aa: CASRTGGLTEAFF

v_gene: TRBV6-6
j_gene: TRBJ1-1
abundance: NA
d_gene: NA
CDR3nt: TGTGCCAGCAGTTCGCAGACGGCCAACACTGAAGCTTTCTTT
CDR3aa: CASSSQTANTEAFF

v_gene: TRBV4-1
j_gene: TRBJ1-6
abundance: NA
d_gene: NA
CDR3nt: TGCGCCAGCAGCCAAGAGGGGGGTTCACCCCTCCACTTT
CDR3aa: CASSQEGGSPLHF

v_gene: TRBV5-4
j_gene: TRBJ1-6
abundance: NA
d_gene: NA
CDR3nt: TGTGCCAGCAGCCGTGGCGCAGGAATGAATTCACCCCTCCACTTT
CDR3aa: CASSRGAGMNSPLHF

v_gene: TRBV5-4
j_gene: TRBJ2-7
abundance: NA
d_gene: NA
CDR3nt: TGTGCCAGCAGCTTGTCTCGGGGATCCGGCGAGCAGTACTTC
CDR3aa: CASSLSRGSGEQYF

v_gene: TRBV9
j_gene: TRBJ2-2
abundance: NA
d_gene: NA
CDR3nt: TGTGCCAGCAACCCTGGAATGAACACCGGGGAGCTGTTTTTT
CDR3aa: CASNPGMNTGELFF

v_gene: TRBV10-3
j_gene: TRBJ2-6
abundance: few
d_gene: TRBD1
CDR3nt: TGTGCCACCAGGGGACAGCTTTCTGGGGCCAACGTCCTGACTTTC
CDR3aa: CATRGQLSGANVLTF

v_gene: TRBV4-3
j_gene: TRBJ1-4
abundance: NA
d_gene: TRBD1
CDR3nt: TGCGCCAGCAGCCAAACCCCGACAGGGACTAATGAAAAACTGTTTTTT
CDR3aa: CASSQTPTGTNEKLFF

v_gene: TRBV28
j_gene: TRBJ2-7
abundance: NA
d_gene: NA
CDR3nt: TGTGCCAGCAGTTCGGGGACGAAAATTTACGAGCAGTACTTC
CDR3aa: CASSSGTKIYEQYF

v_gene: TRBV19
j_gene: TRBJ2-2
abundance: NA
d_gene: NA
CDR3nt: TGTGCCAGTAGTATCTCAGTCGCGAACACCGGGGAGCTGTTTTTT
CDR3aa: CASSISVANTGELFF

v_gene: TRBV29-1
j_gene: TRBJ1-2
abundance: NA
d_gene: NA
CDR3nt: TGCAGCGTCGCCGGGACGGACTATGGCTACACCTTC
CDR3aa: CSVAGTDYGYTF

v_gene: TRBV30
j_gene: TRBJ1-5
abundance: NA
d_gene: NA
CDR3nt: TGTGCCTGGAGTAGTCATAGCAATCAGCCCCAGCATTTT
CDR3aa: CAWSSHSNQPQHF

v_gene: TRBV4-2
j_gene: TRBJ1-5
abundance: NA
d_gene: TRBD1
CDR3nt: TGTGCCAGCAGCCAGACGGGACAGAACAATCAGCCCCAGCATTTT
CDR3aa: CASSQTGQNNQPQHF

v_gene: TRBV6-5
j_gene: TRBJ1-2
abundance: NA
d_gene: NA
CDR3nt: TGTGCCAGCAGGCCCTTCGAACGCTATGGCTACACCTTC
CDR3aa: CASRPFERYGYTF

v_gene: TRBV11-2
j_gene: TRBJ2-5
abundance: few
d_gene: TRBD2
CDR3nt: TGTGCCAGCAGCCCCCAGATGGCTAGCGGGGGGGCTCGAGAGACCCAGTACTTC
CDR3aa: CASSPQMASGGARETQYF

v_gene: TRBV27
j_gene: TRBJ1-4
abundance: NA
d_gene: NA
CDR3nt: TGTGCCAGCAGTTTAAGGGGAACTAATGAAAAACTGTTTTTT
CDR3aa: CASSLRGTNEKLFF

v_gene: TRBV14
j_gene: TRBJ2-3
abundance: NA
d_gene: TRBD1
CDR3nt: TGTGCCAGCAGCCAAGTTGGGGGACAGCGCACAGATACGCAGTATTTT
CDR3aa: CASSQVGGQRTDTQYF

v_gene: TRBV7-2
j_gene: TRBJ2-3
abundance: NA
d_gene: NA
CDR3nt: TGTGCCAGCAGCTCCGGGGGGCGCACAGATACGCAGTATTTT
CDR3aa: CASSSGGRTDTQYF

v_gene: TRBV7-6
j_gene: TRBJ1-6
abundance: NA
d_gene: NA
CDR3nt: TGTGCCAGCAGCTTAGGCGGGGGTGCAGGGAACAATTCACCCCTCCACTTT
CDR3aa: CASSLGGGAGNNSPLHF

v_gene: TRBV2
j_gene: TRBJ1-4
abundance: NA
d_gene: NA
CDR3nt: TGTGCCAGCAGTGATCTGGGGCCAACTAATGAAAAACTGTTTTTT
CDR3aa: CASSDLGPTNEKLFF

v_gene: TRBV30
j_gene: TRBJ1-2
abundance: NA
d_gene: TRBD1
CDR3nt: TGTGCCTGGAGTACGGGACAGGGCACCTATGGCTACACCTTC
CDR3aa: CAWSTGQGTYGYTF

v_gene: TRBV14
j_gene: TRBJ2-5
abundance: NA
d_gene: NA
CDR3nt: TGTGCCAGCAGCCAAGGACAGGTGTGGGAGACCCAGTACTTC
CDR3aa: CASSQGQVWETQYF

v_gene: TRBV4-2
j_gene: TRBJ2-5
abundance: NA
d_gene: NA
CDR3nt: TGTGCCAGCAGCCAAGATCCCGAAGAGACCCAGTACTTC
CDR3aa: CASSQDPEETQYF

v_gene: TRBV27
j_gene: TRBJ1-3
abundance: NA
d_gene: NA
CDR3nt: TGTGCCAGCAGCTCCAGGAGCTCTGGAAACACCATATATTTT
CDR3aa: CASSSRSSGNTIYF